Below are 26 T cell receptor beta chains sequenced from a single sample in a study. TCRdb re-analysed the RT-PCR reads in MiXCR, keeping a single row per CDR3 protein. The sample shows more than 550,000 distinct CDR3 sequences, 14% of them seen only once. The sample was memory CD4+ T cells from blood. Receptors originate from a female donor in good health, serving as a healthy control.

This clonotype was seen repeatedly, ten times or more. This rearrangement joins TRBV9 to TRBJ2-1, with 11 bases aligning to TRBD2. Germline V lookup: CDR1 SGDLS, CDR2 YYNGEE. This CDR3 comprises 17 residues. Losses at the gene ends were 4 bases for V and 3 bases for J; bases not matched to a gene: 9. The CDR3 protein is CASSSDPGTSGYNEQFF. The CDR3 region has the DNA TGTGCCAGCAGCTCCGACCCCGGGACTAGCGGCTACAATGAGCAGTTCTTC.

This chain links TRBV6-2 or TRBV6-3 with TRBJ1-1; D is undetermined. The CDR3 totals 13 residues. The germline V gene has CDR1 MNHEY and CDR2 SVGEGT. Between the trimmed V and J ends, which lost 0 bases and 6 bases, there was a span of 8 bases. The CDR3 nucleotides are TGTGCCAGCAGTTACTCGAATGGCGCTGAAGCTTTCTTT. It yields the protein CASSYSNGAEAFF.

This chain connects TRBV6-2 or TRBV6-3 to TRBJ2-3; 7 positions match TRBD2. The junction had 5 bases not matched to a gene; V was cut back by 5 bases and J by 0 bases. CDR1 MNHEY and CDR2 SVGEGT come from the germline V gene. This CDR3 has 15 amino acids. The chain's CDR3 is CASSPLAPSTDTQYF. The CDR3 nucleotides are TGTGCCAGCAGTCCACTAGCGCCTAGCACAGATACGCAGTATTTT.

This chain links TRBV5-1 with TRBJ2-3; D tentatively fits TRBD1 or TRBD2 (7 bases each). This CDR3 has 15 residues. Germline V CDR1 and CDR2: SGHRS, YFSETQ. V dropped 4 bases and J dropped 4 bases, with 16 bases sitting between them. CDR3 amino acids: CASSTTGEGADTQYF. The CDR3 nucleotides are TGCGCCAGCAGCACTACAGGGGAGGGCGCAGATACGCAGTATTTT. Full variable domain (missing parts from reference TRBV5-1 and TRBJ2-3): KAGVTQTPRYLIKTRGQQVTLSCSPISGHRSVSWYQQTPGQGLQFLFEYFSETQRNKGNFPGRFSGRQFSNSRSEMNVSTLELGDSALYLCASSTTGEGADTQYFGPGTRLTVL.

This clonotype was detected ten times or more. The J gene is TRBJ1-2, the V gene TRBV5-1; TRBD1 agrees at 7 bases. The length of the CDR3 is 13 residues. V lost 2 bases to trimming and J lost 3 bases; unmatched junction nucleotides: 1. Germline V CDR1 and CDR2: SGHRS, YFSETQ. This CDR3 is CASSLGQDYGYTF. CDR3 coding DNA: TGCGCCAGCAGCTTAGGACAGGACTATGGCTACACCTTC.

There are many counts of this clonotype. J is TRBJ2-7 and V is TRBV7-2, with D perhaps matching TRBD2 (6 bases). Trimming stripped 1 base from V and 2 bases from J, with 12 bases between. Looked up from germline, CDR1 is SGHTA and CDR2 is FQGNSA. This CDR3 is built from 15 residues. CDR3 region: CASSLGGGSPYEQYF. The CDR3 coding sequence is TGTGCCAGCAGCTTAGGTGGAGGGAGCCCCTACGAGCAGTACTTC.

This clonotype appeared a few times. J is TRBJ1-4 and V is TRBV20-1; D possibly corresponds to TRBD1 (5 bases). Trimming stripped 5 bases from V and 7 bases from J, with 17 bases between. Germline CDR1 and CDR2: DFQATT and SNEGSKA (reference sequence). This CDR3 contains 14 residues. For the CDR3, the DNA is TGCAGTGCTGGGCGTAGCGCGGGGGGTGAAAAACTGTTTTTT. The encoded protein is CSAGRSAGGEKLFF.

V and J are TRBV6-1 and TRBJ1-1, with a weak D call TRBD1 (6 bases). CDR3 length: 15 residues. Germline values: CDR1 MNHNS, CDR2 SASEGT. Trimming cost V 0 bases and J 4 bases, with 12 bases left between them. The CDR3 reads CASSEAPPRGTEAFF. The CDR3 bases are TGTGCCAGCAGTGAAGCGCCCCCCAGGGGCACTGAAGCTTTCTTT.

This clonotype has ten or more counts. This chain joins TRBV29-1 and TRBJ1-1; possibly TRBD1 for D (5 bases). This CDR3 has 12 residues. Germline CDR1 and CDR2: SQVTM and ANQGSEA. V lost 4 bases to trimming and J lost 2 bases, with 8 bases between them. This chain's CDR3 is CSVGGSNTEAFF. The CDR3 coding sequence is TGCAGCGTTGGGGGCAGCAACACTGAAGCTTTCTTT.

The rearrangement joins TRBV6-5 to TRBJ1-2; D is unresolved. With 1 base removed from V and 0 bases from J, the gap between germline ends came to 12 bases. Germline V gene sequence: CDR1 MNHEY, CDR2 SVGAGI. This CDR3 has 16 amino acids. The CDR3 DNA reads TGTGCCAGCAGTTACTTATCCCGGGCAGCTAACTATGGCTACACCTTC. Encoded protein: CASSYLSRAANYGYTF.

Comments on this clonotype: A read error may account for a junction end that differs from germline. This chain connects TRBV6-5 to TRBJ2-7; D is unresolved. Germline CDR1 is MNHEY and CDR2 is SVGAGI. The CDR3 runs 13 residues. The CDR3 coding sequence is TGTGCCAGCAGTTCCACCGGGCGAGACGGCGCGCACTTC. The encoded protein is CASSSTGRDGAHF.

This clonotype was seen a handful of times. This chain links TRBV28 with TRBJ1-1, with unresolved D. CDR1 MDHEN and CDR2 SYDVKM come from the germline V gene. The CDR3 is 15 amino acids. The ends were cut back, 5 bases at V and 6 bases at J, with 19 bases in the middle. CDR3 amino acids: CASSPTGLGVAEAFF. The CDR3 nucleotides are TGTGCCAGCAGTCCCACTGGACTGGGAGTGGCTGAAGCTTTCTTT.

The chain uses TRBV18 and TRBJ2-7; TRBD1 might be the D (6 bases). Germline-derived CDR1 and CDR2 are KGHSH and LQKENI. This CDR3 spans 14 amino acids. V was cut by 4 bases and J by 2 bases, with 12 bases left in between. CDR3 DNA sequence: TGTGCCAGCTCACGGGGGACACAAGCCTACGAGCAGTACTTC. Amino acids: CASSRGTQAYEQYF.

The chain joins TRBV12-3 or TRBV12-4 to TRBJ1-5; no firm D call. There are 14 residues in the CDR3. V gave up 7 bases and J gave up 0 bases, with 10 bases separating them. CDR3 bases: TGTGCCAGCAAGACACAGTATAGCAATCAGCCCCAGCATTTT. It specifies CASKTQYSNQPQHF.

This clonotype was found many times. The chain couples TRBV4-2 to TRBJ2-2, with D hard to call. CDR3 length: 14 amino acids. From germline, CDR1 is LGHNA and CDR2 YNFKEQ. V gave up 2 bases and J gave up 5 bases, with 9 bases separating them. The CDR3 region has the DNA TGTGCCAGCAGCCAATCGGCACTGACCGGGGAGCTGTTTTTT. Translating it yields CASSQSALTGELFF.

This clonotype was detected only a few times. The chain carries TRBV10-3 and TRBJ1-1, with D uncertain. The germline CDR1 and CDR2 sequences are ENHRY and SYGVKD. The CDR3 consists of 14 residues. V was pared by 0 bases and J by 11 bases, with 16 bases between. CDR3 nucleotide sequence: TGTGCCATCAGTGAGTCGTCCGGGGTAGCTAGGGCTTTCTTT. This gives the protein CAISESSGVARAFF.

The sample holds many counts of this clonotype. The gene calls are TRBV5-1 and TRBJ2-7, with TRBD2 matching 13 bases. The V gene end was trimmed by 4 bases and the J gene end by 7 bases; junction bases not matched to a gene: 8. This CDR3 spans 15 amino acids. Germline loops: CDR1 SGHRS, CDR2 YFSETQ. The CDR3 DNA is TGCGCCAGCAGCGCTGGACTAGCGGGAGCACGAGAGCAGTACTTC. As protein: CASSAGLAGAREQYF. Supplemented by reference TRBV5-1 and TRBJ2-7, the full variable domain reads KAGVTQTPRYLIKTRGQQVTLSCSPISGHRSVSWYQQTPGQGLQFLFEYFSETQRNKGNFPGRFSGRQFSNSRSEMNVSTLELGDSALYLCASSAGLAGAREQYFGPGTRLTVT.

This clonotype came up many times. The rearrangement joins TRBV10-3 to TRBJ2-5; 12 bases fit TRBD2. The CDR3 has 15 amino acids. J was trimmed by 4 bases and V by 6 bases; bases with no gene match: 6. From germline, CDR1 is ENHRY and CDR2 SYGVKD. CDR3 region: CAIRTSGSLGETQYF. The CDR3, as DNA: TGTGCCATCAGGACTAGCGGGAGCCTAGGAGAGACCCAGTACTTC.

This clonotype appeared many times. The CDR3 carries no conserved terminal phenylalanine or tryptophan, so it likely arises from a read error. It is unclear where the CDR3 begins or ends on the DNA, so no DNA is shown, and the CDR3 is as TCRdb lists it. The chain is built from TRBV12-3 or TRBV12-4 and TRBJ2-5; the table's TRBD2 call for D was not verified on the DNA. Both ends counted, the CDR3 spans 9 residues. This CDR3 is CASQSGLTN.

This clonotype has only one observation. The genes are TRBV7-2 and TRBJ2-1; 8 nucleotides match TRBD1. Germline CDR1 and CDR2: SGHTA and FQGNSA. The V gene end was trimmed by 2 bases and the J gene end by 15 bases; junction bases not matched to a gene: 6. The CDR3 is 12 amino acids. The DNA of the CDR3 is TGTGCCAGCAGCTTACCGGGACAGGTGGGGTTCTTC. It specifies CASSLPGQVGFF.

This clonotype was recorded a few times. This rearrangement joins TRBV5-5 to TRBJ1-6; no clear D. V was shortened by 5 bases and J by 9 bases, with 15 bases between the two germline ends. Per germline, CDR1 SGHKS and CDR2 YYEKEE (reference sequence). There are 14 residues in the CDR3. This CDR3 is CASRRGVSGSPLHF. The DNA of the CDR3 is TGTGCCAGCAGAAGAGGTGTGAGTGGTTCACCCCTCCACTTT.

There are a few counts of this clonotype. This chain joins TRBV6-2 or TRBV6-3 and TRBJ2-3, with TRBD1 identical over 10 bases. CDR1 MNHEY and CDR2 SVGEGT come from the germline V gene. The CDR3 extends over 16 amino acids. V lost 5 bases to trimming and J lost 1 base; unmatched junction nucleotides: 6. The CDR3 sequence is CASSDTGTGGTDTQYF. The CDR3 nucleotides are TGTGCCAGCAGTGACACCGGGACAGGGGGCACAGATACGCAGTATTTT.

The table lists this clonotype with a few counts. The V gene is TRBV3-1, the J gene TRBJ1-1; 7 nucleotides agree with TRBD1. This CDR3 is 16 amino acids long. Germline V gene sequence: CDR1 LGHDT, CDR2 YNNKEL (reference sequence). V was pared by 1 base and J by 7 bases, with 12 bases of the junction left unmatched. Here the CDR3 reads CASSQALVLQGLEAFF. The CDR3, as DNA: TGTGCCAGCAGCCAAGCATTGGTTTTACAGGGGCTTGAAGCTTTCTTT. The full variable domain, completed using reference TRBV3-1 and TRBJ1-1, is DTAVSQTPKYLVTQMGNDKSIKCEQNLGHDTMYWYKQDSKKFLKIMFSYNNKELIINETVPNRFSPKSPDKAHLNLHINSLELGDSAVYFCASSQALVLQGLEAFFGQGTRLTVV.

V gene TRBV3-1 combines with J gene TRBJ1-4; 10 bases match TRBD1. Per germline, CDR1 LGHDT and CDR2 YNNKEL (reference sequence). The CDR3 runs to 15 residues. J lost 8 bases, V lost 3 bases, and 6 bases had no gene match. The DNA of the CDR3 is TGTGCCAGCAGCCATTACGGGACAGGGGTAGAAAAACTGTTTTTT. It specifies CASSHYGTGVEKLFF.

V usage is TRBV11-2 and J usage is TRBJ1-1; tentatively, D is TRBD1 (6 bases). The V end lost 1 base, the J end lost 1 base, and 10 bases lay between the germline ends. Germline V gene lookup returns CDR1 SGHAT and CDR2 FQNNGV. This CDR3 contains 15 residues. The CDR3 here is CASSLGGGANTEAFF. Written as DNA, the CDR3 is TGTGCCAGCAGCTTAGGAGGGGGAGCGAACACTGAAGCTTTCTTT.

This clonotype showed up many times. V usage is TRBV4-3 and J usage is TRBJ2-3; 12 bases match TRBD2. Germline assignment: CDR1 LGHNA and CDR2 YSLEER. The CDR3 totals 16 residues. J lost 4 bases, V lost 0 bases, and 2 bases had no gene match. CDR3 sequence (DNA): TGCGCCAGCAGCCAAGACCTAGCGGGAGGGTCAGATACGCAGTATTTT. Translating gives CASSQDLAGGSDTQYF.